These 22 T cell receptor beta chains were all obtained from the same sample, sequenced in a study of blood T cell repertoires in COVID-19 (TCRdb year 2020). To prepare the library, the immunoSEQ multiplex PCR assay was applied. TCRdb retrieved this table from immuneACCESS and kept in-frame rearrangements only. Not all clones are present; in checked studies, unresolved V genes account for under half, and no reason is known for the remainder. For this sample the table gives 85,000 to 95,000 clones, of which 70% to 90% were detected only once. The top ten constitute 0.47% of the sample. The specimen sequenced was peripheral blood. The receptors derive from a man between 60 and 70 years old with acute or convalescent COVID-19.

CDR3 region: CASTPSQGTYGYTF. The CDR3 nucleotides are TGTGCCAGCACCCCCTCGCAGGGGACGTATGGCTACACCTTC. This sequence joins TRBV6-5 and TRBJ1-2, with TRBD1 as a possible D gene (6 bases). V shed 7 bases and J shed 5 bases, with 17 bases lying between them. The germline V gene has CDR1 MNHEY and CDR2 SVGAGI. There are 14 residues in the CDR3.

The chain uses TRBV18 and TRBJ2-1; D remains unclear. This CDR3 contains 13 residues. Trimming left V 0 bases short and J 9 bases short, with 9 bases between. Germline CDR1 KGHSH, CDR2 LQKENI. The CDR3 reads CASSPPGSLEQFF. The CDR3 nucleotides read TGTGCCAGCTCACCACCCGGTAGCCTTGAGCAGTTCTTC. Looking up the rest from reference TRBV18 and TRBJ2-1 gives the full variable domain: NAGVMQNPRHLVRRRGQEARLRCSPMKGHSHVYWYRQLPEEGLKFMVYLQKENIIDESGMPKERFSAEFPKEGPSILRIQQVVRGDSAAYFCASSPPGSLEQFFGPGTRLTVL.

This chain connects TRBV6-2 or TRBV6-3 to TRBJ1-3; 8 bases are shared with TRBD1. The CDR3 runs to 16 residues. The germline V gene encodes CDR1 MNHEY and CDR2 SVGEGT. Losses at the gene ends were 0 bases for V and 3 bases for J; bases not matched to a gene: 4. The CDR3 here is CASSYSRTGNGNTIYF. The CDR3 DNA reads TGTGCCAGCAGTTACTCGCGGACAGGGAATGGAAACACCATATATTTT.

The CDR3 bases are TGCGCCAGCAGCCAAGTCGGCAGGGAAGGATCCCAGTACTTC. Translated: CASSQVGREGSQYF. The V and J genes are TRBV4-1 and TRBJ2-5, with D perhaps TRBD1 (5 bases). The germline V gene has CDR1 MGHRA and CDR2 YSYEKL. Trimming stripped 1 base from V and 9 bases from J, with 15 bases between. The CDR3 consists of 14 residues.

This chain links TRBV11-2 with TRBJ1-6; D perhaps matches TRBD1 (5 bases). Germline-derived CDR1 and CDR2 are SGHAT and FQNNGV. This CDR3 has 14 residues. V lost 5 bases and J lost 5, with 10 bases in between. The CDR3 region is CASSPRQHNSPLHF. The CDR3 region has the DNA TGTGCCAGCAGCCCAAGACAGCATAATTCACCCCTCCACTTT.

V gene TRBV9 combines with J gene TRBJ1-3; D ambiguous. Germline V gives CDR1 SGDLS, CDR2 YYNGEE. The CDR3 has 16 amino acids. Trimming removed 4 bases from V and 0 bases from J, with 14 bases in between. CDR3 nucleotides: TGTGCCAGCAGCAAATCGCCCCCAGTCTCTGGAAACACCATATATTTT. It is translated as CASSKSPPVSGNTIYF.

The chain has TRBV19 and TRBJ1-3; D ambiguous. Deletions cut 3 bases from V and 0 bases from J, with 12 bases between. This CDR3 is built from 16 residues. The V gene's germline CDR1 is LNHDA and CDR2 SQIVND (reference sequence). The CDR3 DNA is TGTGCCAGTAGTATGAATTGGCGGAGCTCTGGAAACACCATATATTTT. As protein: CASSMNWRSSGNTIYF.

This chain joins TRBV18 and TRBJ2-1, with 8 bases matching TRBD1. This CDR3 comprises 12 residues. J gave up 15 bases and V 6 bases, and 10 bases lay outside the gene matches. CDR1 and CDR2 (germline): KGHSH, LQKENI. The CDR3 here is CASSLSRQGWFF. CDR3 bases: TGTGCCAGCTCCCTCAGCCGACAGGGGTGGTTCTTC.

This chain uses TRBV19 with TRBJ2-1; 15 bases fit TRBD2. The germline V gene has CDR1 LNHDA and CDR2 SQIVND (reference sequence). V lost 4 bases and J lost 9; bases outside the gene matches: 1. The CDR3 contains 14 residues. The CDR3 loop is CASSRGLAGGEQFF. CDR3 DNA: TGTGCCAGTAGTAGGGGACTAGCGGGAGGTGAGCAGTTCTTC.

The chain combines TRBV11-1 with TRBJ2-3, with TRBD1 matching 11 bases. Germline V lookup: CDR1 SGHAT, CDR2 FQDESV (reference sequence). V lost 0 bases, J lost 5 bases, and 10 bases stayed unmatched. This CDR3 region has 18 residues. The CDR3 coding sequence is TGTGCCAGCAGCTTAGCCAGGACAGGGGGCGCCTCCGGAGATACGCAGTATTTT. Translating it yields CASSLARTGGASGDTQYF.

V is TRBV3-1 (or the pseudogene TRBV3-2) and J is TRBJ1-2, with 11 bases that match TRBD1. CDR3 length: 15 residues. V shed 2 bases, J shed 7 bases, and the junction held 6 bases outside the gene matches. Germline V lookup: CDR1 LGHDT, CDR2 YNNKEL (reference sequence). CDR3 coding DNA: TGTGCCAGCAGCCAAAGCGGACAGGGGGCTTTTGGCTACACCTTC. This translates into CASSQSGQGAFGYTF.

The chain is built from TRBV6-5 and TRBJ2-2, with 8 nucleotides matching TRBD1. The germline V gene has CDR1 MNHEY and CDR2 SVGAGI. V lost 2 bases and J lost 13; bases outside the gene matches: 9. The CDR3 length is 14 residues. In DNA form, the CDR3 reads TGTGCCAGCAGTTACACAAGGACAGGGACGGGGCTGTTTTTT. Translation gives CASSYTRTGTGLFF.

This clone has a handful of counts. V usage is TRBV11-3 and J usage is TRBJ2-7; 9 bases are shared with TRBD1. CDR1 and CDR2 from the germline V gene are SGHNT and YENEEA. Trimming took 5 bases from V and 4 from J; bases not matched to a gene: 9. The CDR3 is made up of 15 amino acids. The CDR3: CASSRFGTGTYEQYF. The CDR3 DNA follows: TGTGCCAGCAGCCGATTCGGGACAGGGACTTACGAGCAGTACTTC.

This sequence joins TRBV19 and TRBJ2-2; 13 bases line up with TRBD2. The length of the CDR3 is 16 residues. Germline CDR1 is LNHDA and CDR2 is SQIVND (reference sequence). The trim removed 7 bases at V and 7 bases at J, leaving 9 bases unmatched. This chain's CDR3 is CASTMTSGRIDGELFF. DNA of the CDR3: TGTGCCAGTACCATGACTAGCGGGAGGATCGACGGGGAGCTGTTTTTT.

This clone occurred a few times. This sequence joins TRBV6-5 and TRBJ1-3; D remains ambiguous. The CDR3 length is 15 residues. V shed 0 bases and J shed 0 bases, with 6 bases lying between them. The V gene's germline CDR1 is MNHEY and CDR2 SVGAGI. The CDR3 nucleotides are TGTGCCAGCAGTTACTCCACAGACTCTGGAAACACCATATATTTT. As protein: CASSYSTDSGNTIYF.

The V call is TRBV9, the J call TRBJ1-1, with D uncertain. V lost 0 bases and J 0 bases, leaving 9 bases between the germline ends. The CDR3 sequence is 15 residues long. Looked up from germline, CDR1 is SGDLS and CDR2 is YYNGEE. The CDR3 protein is CASSVEEKMNTEAFF. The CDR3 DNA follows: TGTGCCAGCAGCGTAGAAGAGAAAATGAACACTGAAGCTTTCTTT.

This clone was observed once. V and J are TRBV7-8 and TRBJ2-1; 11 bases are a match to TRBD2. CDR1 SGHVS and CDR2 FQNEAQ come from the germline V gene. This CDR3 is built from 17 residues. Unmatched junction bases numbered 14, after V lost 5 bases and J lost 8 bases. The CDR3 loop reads CASSPRPIAGGFDEQFF. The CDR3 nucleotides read TGTGCCAGCAGCCCCCGGCCCATAGCGGGAGGGTTCGATGAGCAGTTCTTC.

CDR3: CASSLKGEGTYEQYF. In DNA, the CDR3 is TGTGCCAGCAGCTTAAAGGGGGAGGGGACCTACGAGCAGTACTTC. The rearrangement uses TRBV7-6 and TRBJ2-7, with a weak D call TRBD2 (7 bases). The CDR3 length is 15 residues. CDR1 SGHVS and CDR2 FNYEAQ come from the germline V gene. Trimming took 2 bases from V and 2 from J, leaving 13 bases between them.

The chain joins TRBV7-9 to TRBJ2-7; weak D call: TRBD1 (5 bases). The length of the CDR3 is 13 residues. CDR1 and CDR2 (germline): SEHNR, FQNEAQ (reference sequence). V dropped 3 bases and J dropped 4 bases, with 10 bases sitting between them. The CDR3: CASSLSGQYEQYF. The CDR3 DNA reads TGTGCCAGCAGCTTGTCAGGGCAGTACGAGCAGTACTTC.

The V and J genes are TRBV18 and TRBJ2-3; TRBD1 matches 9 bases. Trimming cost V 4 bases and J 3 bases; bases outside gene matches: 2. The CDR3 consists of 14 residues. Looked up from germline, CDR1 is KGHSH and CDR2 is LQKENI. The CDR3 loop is CASSQDRGTDTQYF. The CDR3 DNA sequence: TGTGCCAGCTCACAGGACAGGGGAACAGATACGCAGTATTTT. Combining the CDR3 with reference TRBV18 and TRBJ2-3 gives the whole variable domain NAGVMQNPRHLVRRRGQEARLRCSPMKGHSHVYWYRQLPEEGLKFMVYLQKENIIDESGMPKERFSAEFPKEGPSILRIQQVVRGDSAAYFCASSQDRGTDTQYFGPGTRLTVL.

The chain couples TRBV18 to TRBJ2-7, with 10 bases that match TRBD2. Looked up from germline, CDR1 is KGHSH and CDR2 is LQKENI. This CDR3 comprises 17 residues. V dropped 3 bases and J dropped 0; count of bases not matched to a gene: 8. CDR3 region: CASSPELLAGSSYEQYF. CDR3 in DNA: TGTGCCAGCTCACCCGAGCTACTAGCGGGGAGCTCCTACGAGCAGTACTTC.

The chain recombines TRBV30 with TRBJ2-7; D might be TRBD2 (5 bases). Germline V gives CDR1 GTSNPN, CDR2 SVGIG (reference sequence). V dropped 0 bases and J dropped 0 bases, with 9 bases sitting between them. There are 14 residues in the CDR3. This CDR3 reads CAWSVGDRSYEQYF. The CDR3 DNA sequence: TGTGCCTGGAGTGTCGGGGATCGCTCCTACGAGCAGTACTTC.